This T cell receptor beta chain appears in the sequencing data of a study of T and B cells in COVID-19 patients. Study-level background: COVID-19 patients gave peripheral blood either during active infection or after recovery. In the active-infection cohort, nine tenths of the roughly 20 patients had comorbidities linked to unfavorable COVID-19 outcome.

This clonotype appeared a few times. As yet, its antigen is unknown. Germline V CDR1 and CDR2: SGHRS, YFSETQ. The CDR3 is 17 residues long. The trim removed 4 bases at V and 5 bases at J, leaving 11 bases unmatched. TRB rearrangements were amplified by multiplex PCR with BIOMED2 TRB-A/B primers. TCRdb analysed the multiplex PCR reads with MiXCR anew, one entry per CDR3 protein. The sample holds under 7,000 distinct CDR3 sequences, 25% to 30% seen once. Study observations and caveats: At recovery TRB diversity and richness exceeded healthy donors, after highly clonal active COVID-19 repertoires.

Blood genomic DNA input for TRB amplification was 250-500 ng. This receptor was obtained from a human donor with active COVID-19. The sequencing input was blood. The chain carries TRBV5-1 and TRBJ2-5; TRBD2 agrees at 13 bases. CDR3 protein: CASSLGTSGAVGETQYF. Here the CDR3 DNA reads TGCGCCAGCAGCCTCGGGACTAGCGGGGCCGTCGGGGAGACCCAGTACTTC.